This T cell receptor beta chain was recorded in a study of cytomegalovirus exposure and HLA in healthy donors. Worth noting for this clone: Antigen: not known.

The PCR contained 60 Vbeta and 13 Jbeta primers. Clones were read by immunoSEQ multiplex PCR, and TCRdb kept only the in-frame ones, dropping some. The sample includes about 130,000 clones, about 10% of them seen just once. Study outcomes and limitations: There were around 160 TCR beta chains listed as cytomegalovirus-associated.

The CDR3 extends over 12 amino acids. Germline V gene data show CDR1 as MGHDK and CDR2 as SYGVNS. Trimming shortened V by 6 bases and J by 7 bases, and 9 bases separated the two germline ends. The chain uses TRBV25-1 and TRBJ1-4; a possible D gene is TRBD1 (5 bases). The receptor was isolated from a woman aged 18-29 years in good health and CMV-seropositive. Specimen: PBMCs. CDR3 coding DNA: TGTGCCAGCAGGGGGGAGGGTGAAAAACTGTTTTTT. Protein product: CASRGEGEKLFF.